This T cell receptor (beta chain) stems from a study of T cell responses to AZD1222 COVID-19 vaccine. Across the study: Combined were second doses at about 4 or about 12 weeks.

Study-wide points: Only 5 or 6 AZD1222 recipients tested seropositive at baseline.

As regards this clone: Its antigen is as yet unknown.

The table came from immunoSEQ multiplex PCR; TCRdb's copy has only in-frame clones and leaves some out. The table lists about 160,000 clones, roughly 86% of them singletons. Deletions cut 2 bases from V and 2 bases from J, with 1 base between. This CDR3 contains 10 residues. The germline gives CDR1 DFQATT, CDR2 SNEGSKA (reference sequence). The source is an adult in good health. The V call is TRBV20-1, the J call TRBJ2-7, with D uncertain. This material consisted of peripheral blood, taken on day 0 of AZD1222 vaccination. CDR3 residues: CSARPYEQYF. CDR3 sequence (DNA): TGCAGTGCTAGACCCTACGAGCAGTACTTC.